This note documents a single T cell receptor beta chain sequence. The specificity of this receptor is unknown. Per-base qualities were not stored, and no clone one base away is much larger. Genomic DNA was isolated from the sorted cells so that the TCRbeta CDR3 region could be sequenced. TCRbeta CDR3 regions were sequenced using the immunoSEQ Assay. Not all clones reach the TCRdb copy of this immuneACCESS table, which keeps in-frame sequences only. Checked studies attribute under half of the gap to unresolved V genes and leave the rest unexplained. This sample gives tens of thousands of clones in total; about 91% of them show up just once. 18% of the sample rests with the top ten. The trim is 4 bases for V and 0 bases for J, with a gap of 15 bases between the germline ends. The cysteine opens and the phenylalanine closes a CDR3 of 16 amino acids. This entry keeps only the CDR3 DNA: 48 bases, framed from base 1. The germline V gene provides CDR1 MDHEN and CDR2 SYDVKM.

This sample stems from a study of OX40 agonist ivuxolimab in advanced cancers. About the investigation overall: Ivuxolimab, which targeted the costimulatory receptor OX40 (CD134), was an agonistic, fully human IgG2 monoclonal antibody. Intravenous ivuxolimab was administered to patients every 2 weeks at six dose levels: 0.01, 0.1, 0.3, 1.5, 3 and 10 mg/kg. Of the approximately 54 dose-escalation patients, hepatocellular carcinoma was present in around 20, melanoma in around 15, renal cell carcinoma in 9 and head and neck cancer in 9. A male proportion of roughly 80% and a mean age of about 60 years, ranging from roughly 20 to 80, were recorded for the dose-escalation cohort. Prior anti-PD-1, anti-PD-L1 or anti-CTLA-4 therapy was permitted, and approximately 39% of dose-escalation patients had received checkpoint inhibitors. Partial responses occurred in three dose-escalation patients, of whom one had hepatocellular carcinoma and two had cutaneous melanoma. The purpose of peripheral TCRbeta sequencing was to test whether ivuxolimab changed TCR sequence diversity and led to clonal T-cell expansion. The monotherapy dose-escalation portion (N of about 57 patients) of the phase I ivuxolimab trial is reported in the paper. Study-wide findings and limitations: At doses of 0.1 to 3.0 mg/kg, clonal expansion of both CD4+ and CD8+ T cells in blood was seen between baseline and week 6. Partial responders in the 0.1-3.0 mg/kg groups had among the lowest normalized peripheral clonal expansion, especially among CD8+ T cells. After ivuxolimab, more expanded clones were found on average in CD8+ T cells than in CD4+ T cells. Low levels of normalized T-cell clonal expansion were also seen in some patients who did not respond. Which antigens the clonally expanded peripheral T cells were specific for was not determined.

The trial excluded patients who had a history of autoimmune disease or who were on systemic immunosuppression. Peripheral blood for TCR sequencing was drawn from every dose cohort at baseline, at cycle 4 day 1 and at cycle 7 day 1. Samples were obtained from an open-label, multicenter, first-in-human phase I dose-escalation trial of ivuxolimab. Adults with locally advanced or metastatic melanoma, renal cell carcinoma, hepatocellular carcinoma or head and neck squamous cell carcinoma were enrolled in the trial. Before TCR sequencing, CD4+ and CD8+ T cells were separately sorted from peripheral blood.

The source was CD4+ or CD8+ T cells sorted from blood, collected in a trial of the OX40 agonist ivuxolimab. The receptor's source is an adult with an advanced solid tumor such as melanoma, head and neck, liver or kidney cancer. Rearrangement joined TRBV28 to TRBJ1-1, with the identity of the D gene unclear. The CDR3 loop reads CASSSTHLIVNTEAFF. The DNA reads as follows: TGTGCCAGCAGTTCTACGCACCTCATAGTGAACACTGAAGCTTTCTTT.